The text below deals with one T cell receptor beta chain. Its antigen is unknown. The record originates from a study of identical twins. Overall study results and limits: Invariant MAIT and iNKT cells may have partly biased zero-insertion analyses. Alpha sequences that were out-of-frame and twin-shared showed an excess of low generation probability.

Germline CDR1 is MDHEN and CDR2 is SYDVKM. The CDR3 totals 13 residues. The ends were cut back, 10 bases at V and 4 bases at J, with 17 bases in the middle. MiXCR, run by TCRdb on the 5' RACE reads, gives a single entry per CDR3 protein. The sample consists of 1.5 million or so distinct CDR3 sequences, about 32% of them appearing once. Sequencing input: cord blood. The clonotype comes from a newborn girl in good health. V gene TRBV28 combines with J gene TRBJ2-7; unclear D gene. The CDR3 DNA follows: TGTGCCACCGTGGGCCGTAATACGTACGAGCAGTACTTC. Translated: CATVGRNTYEQYF.